This record covers a single TCR beta chain. No antigen is known for it. Germline V gives CDR1 SGHAT, CDR2 FQNNGV. V lost 5 bases and J lost 5, with 18 bases in between. This CDR3 comprises 15 residues. The sample comes from a study of OX40 agonist ivuxolimab in advanced cancers. About the study: Intravenous ivuxolimab was administered to patients every 2 weeks at 0.01 to 10 mg/kg. Whole-study findings and limits: In the 0.1 to 3.0 mg/kg range, CD4+ and CD8+ blood T cells had expanded clonally by week 6. The study found among the lowest clonal expansion in partial responders at 0.1-3.0 mg/kg. Compared with CD4+, CD8+ T cells on average had more expanded clones.

Repertoires were generated with immunoSEQ multiplex PCR, while TCRdb's copy carries only in-frame clones and drops some. The top ten hold 0.45% to 0.55% of the sample, which has 80,000 to 95,000 clones, roughly nine tenths seen once. The sequencing used CD4+ or CD8+ T cells sorted from blood, collected in a trial of the OX40 agonist ivuxolimab. The TCR comes from an adult with an advanced solid tumor such as melanoma, head and neck, liver or kidney cancer. V gene TRBV11-2 combines with J gene TRBJ2-5; D is possibly TRBD1 or TRBD2 (6 bases each). In nucleotides, the CDR3 is TGTGCCAGCAGCCCCCCGTGGGGGGCTGGTGAGACCCAGTACTTC. This codes for CASSPPWGAGETQYF.